This entry features one T cell receptor beta chain sequence. Its antigen is unidentified. As for treatment: roughly 20 received Ad26.COV2.S at low or high dose, single or two shots; several received placebo; per-sample allocation not given. Day 63 after the first injection of vaccine or placebo was the sampling time. The individual, an adult aged 18-55 years, was a donor in Boston. The data stem from a study of Ad26.COV2.S vaccination and SARS-CoV-2 variants. With 0 bases removed from V and 4 bases from J, the gap between germline ends came to 12 bases. Germline loops: CDR1 SGHRS, CDR2 YFSETQ. This CDR3 contains 15 residues. Broader study findings: Analyses of TCR breadth and depth may have underestimated total T cell responses. Marked by substantial breadth, spike-specific CD8+ and CD4+ T cell responses were reportedly seen after vaccination. For non-spike TCRs, breadth in vaccine recipients resembled that in placebo recipients.

Sequenced by immunoSEQ multiplex PCR; TCRdb stores in-frame clones only, minus some. The repertoire holds roughly 320,000 clones, 85% to 90% seen once, with around 1.9% in the top ten. V gene TRBV5-1 combines with J gene TRBJ2-3, with D perhaps matching TRBD2 (6 bases). The receptor was isolated from a person aged 18-65 years who received the Ad26.COV2.S COVID-19 vaccine or a placebo. Specimen: peripheral blood, collected in a trial of Ad26.COV2.S vaccine versus placebo. Here the CDR3 DNA reads TGCGCCAGCAGCTTGGATCCTAGCGCGGCAGATACGCAGTATTTT. Its protein product is CASSLDPSAADTQYF.